The 28 T cell receptor beta chains below all came from one sample that was sequenced in a study of PD-1 blockade in classical Hodgkin lymphoma. The assay was immunoSEQ multiplex PCR, and TCRdb's table has in-frame clones only and misses some. Of about 93,000 clones listed, about three quarters are singletons. The time point: cycle 4 day 1 (C4D1), after more than five weeks of nivolumab. Each of the patients experienced relapse following autologous stem cell transplantation, and their brentuximab vedotin exposure differed. Sequencing was performed on peripheral blood mononuclear cells (PBMCs), taken before the fourth cycle of nivolumab. The receptors derive from a human donor with classical Hodgkin lymphoma.

This clone was observed a handful of times. The rearrangement uses TRBV7-3 and TRBJ2-3; the D call may be TRBD1 or TRBD2 (5 bases each). The CDR3 totals 15 residues. The germline CDR1 and CDR2 sequences are SGHTA and FQGTGA. V gave up 3 bases and J gave up 2 bases, with 12 bases separating them. The CDR3 spells CASSLEGDLTDTQYF. CDR3 DNA: TGTGCCAGCAGCTTGGAAGGGGACCTCACAGATACGCAGTATTTT.

J is TRBJ2-7 and V is TRBV7-3, with D perhaps assigned TRBD1 or TRBD2 (5 bases each). Germline V gene data show CDR1 as SGHTA and CDR2 as FQGTGA. The V end lost 2 bases, the J end lost 7 bases, and 18 bases lay between the germline ends. The CDR3 is made up of 15 amino acids. The CDR3 protein is CASSLYGTSAGEQYF. DNA of the CDR3: TGTGCCAGCAGCTTATACGGGACCTCGGCCGGTGAGCAGTACTTC.

This clone was observed a single time. V gene TRBV6-5 combines with J gene TRBJ2-1; tentative D call: TRBD1 (5 bases). There are 14 residues in the CDR3. V was clipped by 1 base and J by 9 bases, with 13 bases between them. Germline lookup yields CDR1 MNHEY and CDR2 SVGAGI. In DNA, the CDR3 is TGTGCCAGCAGTTACTTCAACATAGGGGTTGAGCAGTTCTTC. Protein: CASSYFNIGVEQFF.

This rearrangement joins TRBV6-5 to TRBJ2-5; either TRBD1 or TRBD2 may fit D (6 bases each). The V end was cut by 7 bases, the J end by 5 bases, with 17 bases between. This CDR3 is built from 14 residues. Germline assignment: CDR1 MNHEY and CDR2 SVGAGI. The DNA of the CDR3 is TGTGCCAGCAACCGACCGGGGGCGTGGGAGACCCAGTACTTC. It translates to CASNRPGAWETQYF.

This clone has just one count. This chain uses TRBV5-4 with TRBJ2-1; a possible D gene is TRBD2 (6 bases). V lost 4 bases, J lost 4 bases, and 15 bases lay in between. The CDR3 runs to 15 residues. CDR1 and CDR2 from the germline V gene are SGHNT and YYREEE (reference sequence). CDR3 in amino acids: CASSRDGGFYNEQFF. The CDR3 DNA sequence: TGTGCCAGCAGCCGGGACGGGGGATTTTACAATGAGCAGTTCTTC.

J is TRBJ2-1 and V is TRBV5-1; TRBD2 matches 9 bases. V lost 0 bases, J lost 7 bases, and 5 bases stayed unmatched. The CDR3 is made up of 15 amino acids. Germline V gene sequence: CDR1 SGHRS, CDR2 YFSETQ. The CDR3 sequence: CASSLGGGRVNEQFF. Here the CDR3 DNA reads TGCGCCAGCAGCTTGGGTGGCGGGAGGGTAAATGAGCAGTTCTTC.

The chain recombines TRBV9 with TRBJ1-5; no definite D call. The CDR3 sequence is 15 residues long. Trimming left V 0 bases short and J 0 bases short, with 7 bases between. The germline V gene encodes CDR1 SGDLS and CDR2 YYNGEE. The CDR3 DNA reads TGTGCCAGCAGCGTAGCGACGGGTAGCAATCAGCCCCAGCATTTT. Protein: CASSVATGSNQPQHF.

The CDR3 protein is CASSPGQGAGGSKNIQYF. CDR3 sequence (DNA): TGTGCCAGCAGCCCGGGACAGGGGGCCGGGGGGTCCAAAAACATTCAGTACTTC. The rearrangement joins TRBV7-3 to TRBJ2-4; 12 nucleotides match TRBD1. V lost 5 bases, J lost 2 bases, and 10 bases stayed unmatched. The CDR3 is 18 residues long. The V gene's germline CDR1 is SGHTA and CDR2 FQGTGA. Full variable domain (missing parts from reference TRBV7-3 and TRBJ2-4): GAGVSQTPSNKVTEKGKYVELRCDPISGHTALYWYRQSLGQGPEFLIYFQGTGAADDSGLPNDRFFAVRPEGSVSTLKIQRTERGDSAVYLCASSPGQGAGGSKNIQYFGAGTRLSVL.

The chain couples TRBV9 to TRBJ2-7, with D maybe TRBD1 (6 bases). The CDR3 totals 16 residues. The V end lost 0 bases, the J end lost 3 bases, and 16 bases lay between the germline ends. Germline CDR1 SGDLS, CDR2 YYNGEE. CDR3 loop: CASSVEGVSSHYEQYF. The CDR3 DNA is TGTGCCAGCAGCGTAGAGGGGGTTTCGTCTCACTACGAGCAGTACTTC.

V and J are TRBV7-2 and TRBJ2-5; a weak D match, TRBD2 (6 bases). The CDR3 runs to 13 residues. Looked up from germline, CDR1 is SGHTA and CDR2 is FQGNSA. Trimming took 4 bases from V and 9 from J, leaving 15 bases between them. CDR3 residues: CASSSRGSRPQYF. The CDR3 region has the DNA TGTGCCAGCAGCTCCCGGGGGAGTAGGCCCCAGTACTTC.

This clone was counted a single time. The gene calls are TRBV19 and TRBJ1-1; 7 bases align to TRBD1. The V and J ends lost 2 bases and 3 bases, in that order; junction bases with no gene match: 6. The CDR3 covers 15 residues. Germline CDR1 is LNHDA and CDR2 is SQIVND (reference sequence). The CDR3 is CASSIYRGMYTEAFF. Here the CDR3 DNA reads TGTGCCAGTAGTATATACAGGGGAATGTACACTGAAGCTTTCTTT.

This rearrangement joins TRBV6-1 to TRBJ1-5; D is undetermined. Germline CDR1 is MNHNS and CDR2 is SASEGT. The length of the CDR3 is 15 residues. V was shortened by 3 bases and J by 4 bases, with 13 bases between the two germline ends. The CDR3 nucleotides are TGTGCCAGCAGTGACCCCGGGAGTGGTAATCAGCCCCAGCATTTT. Protein product: CASSDPGSGNQPQHF.

This clone was seen a few times. The genes are TRBV28 and TRBJ2-1; a weak D match, TRBD2 (6 bases). Germline V gives CDR1 MDHEN, CDR2 SYDVKM. The CDR3 sequence is 14 residues long. The V end lost 3 bases, the J end lost 7 bases, and 13 bases lay between the germline ends. The CDR3 DNA is TGTGCCAGCAGTTTCACCGACGGGGGAAATGAGCAGTTCTTC. Amino acids: CASSFTDGGNEQFF.

CDR3 DNA: TGTGCCAGCAGCCAGGTCCCGGGACAGAGACGTTTGGGGAACAATGAGCAGTTCTTC. Translation gives CASSQVPGQRRLGNNEQFF. The chain couples TRBV4-2 to TRBJ2-1; 7 bases are shared with TRBD1. The CDR3 totals 19 residues. The ends lost 3 bases at V and 5 bases at J; junction bases unmatched: 19. Germline V lookup: CDR1 LGHNA, CDR2 YNFKEQ.

The chain has TRBV7-9 and TRBJ2-2, with a weak D call TRBD2 (5 bases). The germline V and J ends were trimmed by 4 bases and 0 bases, with 15 bases remaining between them. The CDR3 length is 17 residues. CDR1 and CDR2 (germline): SEHNR, FQNEAQ (reference sequence). As DNA, the CDR3 is TGTGCCAGCAGCTACCCTCCGGGGTGGTCGAACACCGGGGAGCTGTTTTTT. Translated: CASSYPPGWSNTGELFF.

The chain employs TRBV25-1 and TRBJ2-1; the D gene is possibly TRBD1 (5 bases). Trimming cost V 4 bases and J 8 bases, with 12 bases left between them. Germline loops: CDR1 MGHDK, CDR2 SYGVNS. The CDR3 has 13 residues. CDR3 loop: CASSADSLDEQFF. CDR3 bases: TGTGCCAGCAGTGCCGACAGTTTGGATGAGCAGTTCTTC.

Only one count was recorded for this clone. This CDR3 is also generated by other DNA sequences in the sample. V and J are TRBV7-6 and TRBJ2-1, with 8 bases fitting TRBD2. The V gene end was trimmed by 2 bases and the J gene end by 6 bases; junction bases not matched to a gene: 6. CDR3 length: 15 amino acids. The germline V gene encodes CDR1 SGHVS and CDR2 FNYEAQ. The CDR3 here is CASSLRLAGGNEQFF. CDR3 coding DNA: TGTGCCAGCAGCTTAAGACTGGCGGGGGGCAATGAGCAGTTCTTC. Looking up the rest from reference TRBV7-6 and TRBJ2-1 gives the full variable domain: GAGVSQSPRYKVTKRGQDVALRCDPISGHVSLYWYRQALGQGPEFLTYFNYEAQQDKSGLPNDRFSAERPEGSISTLTIQRTEQRDSAMYRCASSLRLAGGNEQFFGPGTRLTVL.

The rearrangement joins TRBV2 to TRBJ1-6, with TRBD1 identical over 9 bases. V dropped 7 bases and J dropped 6; count of bases not matched to a gene: 7. The CDR3 sequence is 15 residues long. CDR1 and CDR2 (germline): SNHLY, FYNNEI. CDR3 in amino acids: CASKLQGAGNSPLHF. Written as DNA, the CDR3 is TGTGCCAGCAAGCTACAGGGGGCAGGTAATTCACCCCTCCACTTT.

This chain joins TRBV19 and TRBJ2-1; perhaps TRBD2 as D (6 bases). CDR1 LNHDA and CDR2 SQIVND come from the germline V gene (reference sequence). Trimming took off 3 bases at V and 0 bases at J, with 9 bases between the two ends. This CDR3 contains 15 residues. This CDR3 reads CASSIGTPSYNEQFF. The CDR3, as DNA: TGTGCCAGTAGTATCGGGACTCCCTCCTACAATGAGCAGTTCTTC.

V usage is TRBV10-3 and J usage is TRBJ2-7, with 7 bases fitting TRBD1. The V segment lost 9 bases and the J segment 3 bases; nucleotides outside the gene matches: 5. This CDR3 contains 12 residues. The germline V gene has CDR1 ENHRY and CDR2 SYGVKD. CDR3 coding DNA: TGTGCCATACAGACAGGGAGCTACGAGCAGTACTTC. This codes for CAIQTGSYEQYF.

As to this clone: This sample also contains other DNA sequences that code for the same CDR3. The chain recombines TRBV5-1 with TRBJ1-1; a possible D gene is TRBD1 (5 bases). Trimming removed 0 bases at V and 3 bases at J, with 9 bases between. CDR3 size: 14 residues. Germline CDR1 reads SGHRS; CDR2 reads YFSETQ. This CDR3 reads CASSLEGEDTEAFF. CDR3 sequence (DNA): TGCGCCAGCAGCTTGGAAGGGGAGGACACTGAAGCTTTCTTT.

Note on this clone: Other DNA sequences in this sample translate to the same CDR3. The chain carries TRBV7-2 and TRBJ2-7; perhaps TRBD1 as D (5 bases). The CDR3 has 14 residues. V was pared by 2 bases and J by 4 bases, with 12 bases between. Germline lookup yields CDR1 SGHTA and CDR2 FQGNSA. The CDR3: CASSLLGQGYEQYF. The CDR3 DNA reads as TGTGCCAGCAGCTTACTAGGGCAGGGATACGAGCAGTACTTC.

The V and J genes are TRBV6-5 and TRBJ2-5; tentative D call: TRBD2 (6 bases). The CDR3 is made up of 14 amino acids. Germline V CDR1 and CDR2: MNHEY, SVGAGI. Deletions cut 1 base from V and 6 bases from J, with 12 bases between. The CDR3 DNA reads as TGTGCCAGCAGTTACTTGACTGGAGGGAAGACCCAGTACTTC. Its translation: CASSYLTGGKTQYF.

This clone has just a few counts. The chain carries TRBV5-6 and TRBJ1-1; D is possibly TRBD1 (5 bases). Germline V CDR1 and CDR2: SGHDT, YYEEEE. Between the trimmed V and J ends, which lost 1 base and 1 base, there was a span of 5 bases. This CDR3 contains 13 residues. The DNA for the CDR3 is TGTGCCAGCAGCTTGAGGGGGAACACTGAAGCTTTCTTT. Protein product: CASSLRGNTEAFF.

The chain uses TRBV5-5 and TRBJ2-7, with 8 bases fitting TRBD2. With 3 bases clipped from V and 7 bases from J, the junction kept 15 bases outside the gene matches. Germline CDR1 SGHKS, CDR2 YYEKEE (reference sequence). The CDR3 contains 16 residues. CDR3 sequence: CASSSERGTPTGEQYF. In DNA, the CDR3 is TGTGCCAGCAGCTCGGAGCGGGGGACACCTACCGGGGAGCAGTACTTC. Using reference TRBV5-5 and TRBJ2-7 for the parts outside the CDR3, the full variable domain is DAGVTQSPTHLIKTRGQQVTLRCSPISGHKSVSWYQQVLGQGPQFIFQYYEKEERGRGNFPDRFSARQFPNYSSELNVNALLLGDSALYLCASSSERGTPTGEQYFGPGTRLTVT.

This clone was counted once. This chain connects TRBV6-5 to TRBJ2-7; D perhaps matches TRBD2 (5 bases). Germline V gene data show CDR1 as MNHEY and CDR2 as SVGAGI. V lost 2 bases and J lost 3, with 14 bases in between. The CDR3 is 15 residues long. DNA for the CDR3: TGTGCCAGCAGTTACGAGGGATCGTCCTACTACGAGCAGTACTTC. This gives the protein CASSYEGSSYYEQYF.

This clone was recorded a few times. The chain combines TRBV7-8 with TRBJ2-5; 8 bases agree with TRBD2. Germline lookup yields CDR1 SGHVS and CDR2 FQNEAQ. V was pared by 1 base and J by 4 bases, with 11 bases of the junction left unmatched. CDR3 length: 17 residues. The CDR3: CASSLGRLGGAGETQYF. The CDR3 bases are TGTGCCAGCAGCTTAGGACGCCTCGGGGGGGCGGGAGAGACCCAGTACTTC.

The gene calls are TRBV7-8 and TRBJ1-1; 7 bases map to TRBD1. The CDR3 spans 15 residues. With V trimmed by 5 bases and J by 1 base, 7 bases remained unmatched. The V gene's germline CDR1 is SGHVS and CDR2 FQNEAQ. The DNA for the CDR3 is TGTGCCAGCAGCCAATTGACAGGGAAGAACACTGAAGCTTTCTTT. Residues: CASSQLTGKNTEAFF.